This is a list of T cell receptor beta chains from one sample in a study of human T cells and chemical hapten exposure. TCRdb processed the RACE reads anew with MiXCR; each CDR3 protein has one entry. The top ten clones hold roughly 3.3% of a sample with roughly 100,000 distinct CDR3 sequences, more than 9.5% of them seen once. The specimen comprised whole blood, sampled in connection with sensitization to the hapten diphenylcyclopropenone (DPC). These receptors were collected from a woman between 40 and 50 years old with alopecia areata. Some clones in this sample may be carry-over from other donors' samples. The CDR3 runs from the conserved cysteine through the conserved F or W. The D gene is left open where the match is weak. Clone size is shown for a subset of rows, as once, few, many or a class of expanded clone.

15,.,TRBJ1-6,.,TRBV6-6,CASGGSESYNSPLHF,TGTGCCAGCGGTGGGAGCGAGTCCTATAATTCACCCCTCCACTTT
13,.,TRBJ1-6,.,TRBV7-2,CASRMEWNSPLHF,TGTGCCAGCAGGATGGAATGGAATTCACCCCTCCACTTT
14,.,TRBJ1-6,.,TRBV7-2,CASGSRRAESPLHF,TGTGCCAGCGGGTCGAGGCGGGCGGAGTCACCCCTCCACTTT
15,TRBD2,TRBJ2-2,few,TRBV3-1,CASTTGLARTGELFF,TGTGCCAGCACCACGGGACTAGCTCGGACCGGGGAGCTGTTTTTT
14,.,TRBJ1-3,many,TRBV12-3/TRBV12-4,CASSRQVSGNTIYF,TGTGCCAGCAGCCGACAGGTCTCTGGAAACACCATATATTTT
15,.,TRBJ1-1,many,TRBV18,CASSPVILLGTEAFF,TGTGCCAGCTCACCGGTCATCCTTTTAGGCACTGAAGCTTTCTTT
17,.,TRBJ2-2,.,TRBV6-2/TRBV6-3,CASSLLTGTQRAGELFF,TGTGCCAGCAGCCTCTTGACCGGGACTCAAAGGGCCGGGGAGCTGTTTTTT
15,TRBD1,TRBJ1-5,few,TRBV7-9,CASSSQGALGQPQHF,TGTGCCAGCAGCTCTCAGGGGGCGCTGGGTCAGCCCCAGCATTTT
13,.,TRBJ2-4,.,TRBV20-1,CSASPLAKNIQYF,TGCAGTGCTTCCCCACTAGCCAAAAACATTCAGTACTTC
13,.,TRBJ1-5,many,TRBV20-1,CSAPGRLGQPQHF,TGCAGTGCTCCCGGACGGCTCGGCCAGCCCCAGCATTTT
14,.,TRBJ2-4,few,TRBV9,CASSVGQDKNIQYF,TGTGCCAGCAGCGTAGGACAGGACAAAAACATTCAGTACTTC
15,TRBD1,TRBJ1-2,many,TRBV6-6,CASSPARGHLSGYTF,TGTGCCAGCAGTCCGGCCAGGGGGCATTTGAGTGGCTACACCTTC
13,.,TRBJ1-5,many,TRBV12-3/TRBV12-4,CASSLQGNQPQHF,TGTGCCAGCAGTTTACAGGGAAATCAGCCCCAGCATTTT
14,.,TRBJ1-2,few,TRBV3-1,CASPRNRVLGGYTF,TGTGCCAGCCCAAGAAACAGGGTATTAGGTGGCTACACCTTC
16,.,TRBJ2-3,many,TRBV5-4,CASSLEGGVAPHTQYF,TGTGCCAGCAGCTTGGAGGGCGGGGTGGCCCCCCATACGCAGTATTTT
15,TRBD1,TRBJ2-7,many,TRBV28,CASSSRDRGSWEQYF,TGTGCCAGCAGTTCCCGTGACAGGGGTTCTTGGGAGCAGTACTTC
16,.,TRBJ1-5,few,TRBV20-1,CSAPRGAGDSNQPQHF,TGCAGTGCTCCCCGCGGGGCAGGGGATAGCAATCAGCCCCAGCATTTT
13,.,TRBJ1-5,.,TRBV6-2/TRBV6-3,CASSNPTGQPQHF,TGTGCCAGCAGTAACCCGACAGGTCAGCCCCAGCATTTT
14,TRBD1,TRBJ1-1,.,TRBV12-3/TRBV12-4,CASRGGTGNTEAFF,TGTGCCAGCAGGGGGGGGACAGGGAACACTGAAGCTTTCTTT
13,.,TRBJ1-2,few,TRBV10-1,CASSELGIYGYTF,TGCGCCAGCAGTGAGTTGGGCATCTATGGCTACACCTTC
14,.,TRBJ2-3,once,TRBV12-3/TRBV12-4,CASSLRAGTDTQYF,TGTGCCAGCAGTTTAAGGGCAGGCACAGATACGCAGTATTTT
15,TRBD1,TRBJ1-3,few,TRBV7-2,CASSLRGQGGNTIYF,TGTGCCAGCAGCTTAAGGGGACAGGGAGGAAACACCATATATTTT
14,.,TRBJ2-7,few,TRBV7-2,CASSSQTGSYEQYF,TGTGCCAGCAGCTCCCAGACGGGATCCTACGAGCAGTACTTC
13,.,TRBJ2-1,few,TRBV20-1,CSAPDLPYNEQFF,TGCAGTGCGCCTGACCTCCCCTACAATGAGCAGTTCTTC